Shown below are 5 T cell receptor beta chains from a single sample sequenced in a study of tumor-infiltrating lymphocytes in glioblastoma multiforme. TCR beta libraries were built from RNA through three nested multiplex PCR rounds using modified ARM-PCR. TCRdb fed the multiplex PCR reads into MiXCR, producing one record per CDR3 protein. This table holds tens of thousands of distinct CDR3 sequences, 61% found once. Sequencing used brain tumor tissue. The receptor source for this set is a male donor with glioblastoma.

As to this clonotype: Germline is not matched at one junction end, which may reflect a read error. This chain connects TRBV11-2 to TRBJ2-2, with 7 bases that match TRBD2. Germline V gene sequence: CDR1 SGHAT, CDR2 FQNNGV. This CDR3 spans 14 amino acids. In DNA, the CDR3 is TGTGCCAGCAGCAACGGACTAGACTCCGGGGAGTTGTTTTTT. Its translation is CASSNGLDSGELFF.

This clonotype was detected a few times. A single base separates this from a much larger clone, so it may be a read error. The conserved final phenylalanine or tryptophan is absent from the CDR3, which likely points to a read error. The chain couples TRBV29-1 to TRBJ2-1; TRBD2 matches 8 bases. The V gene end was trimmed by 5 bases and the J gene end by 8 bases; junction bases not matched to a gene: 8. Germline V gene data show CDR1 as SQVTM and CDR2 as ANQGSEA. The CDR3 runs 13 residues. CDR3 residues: CSVQGLVSDEQFS. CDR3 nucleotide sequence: TGCAGCGTTCAGGGACTAGTTTCAGATGAGCAGTTCTCC.

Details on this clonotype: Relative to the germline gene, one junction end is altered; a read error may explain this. The CDR3 DNA is TGTGCCAGCAGGGGCCGAGTAGCGGGAGGGCCATATGATCAGTTCTTC. Its protein product is CASRGRVAGGPYDQFF. The chain joins TRBV6-1 to TRBJ2-1, with 11 bases identical to TRBD2. The CDR3 has 16 residues. CDR1 is MNHNS and CDR2 is SASEGT in the germline V gene.

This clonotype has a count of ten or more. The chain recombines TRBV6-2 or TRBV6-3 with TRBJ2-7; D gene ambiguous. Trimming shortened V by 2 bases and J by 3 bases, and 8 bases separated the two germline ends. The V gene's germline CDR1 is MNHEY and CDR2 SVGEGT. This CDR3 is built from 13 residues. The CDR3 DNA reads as TGTGCCAGCAGTTACGGGCTTAACTACGAGCAGTACTTC. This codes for CASSYGLNYEQYF.

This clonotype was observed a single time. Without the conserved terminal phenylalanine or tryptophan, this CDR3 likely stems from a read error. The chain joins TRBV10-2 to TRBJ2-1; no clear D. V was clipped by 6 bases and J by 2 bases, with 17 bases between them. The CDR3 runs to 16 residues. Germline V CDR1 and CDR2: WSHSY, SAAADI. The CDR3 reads CASRNRQARTYNEQFL. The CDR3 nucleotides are TGCGCCAGCAGAAATCGACAAGCGAGGACCTACAATGAGCAGTTCCTC.